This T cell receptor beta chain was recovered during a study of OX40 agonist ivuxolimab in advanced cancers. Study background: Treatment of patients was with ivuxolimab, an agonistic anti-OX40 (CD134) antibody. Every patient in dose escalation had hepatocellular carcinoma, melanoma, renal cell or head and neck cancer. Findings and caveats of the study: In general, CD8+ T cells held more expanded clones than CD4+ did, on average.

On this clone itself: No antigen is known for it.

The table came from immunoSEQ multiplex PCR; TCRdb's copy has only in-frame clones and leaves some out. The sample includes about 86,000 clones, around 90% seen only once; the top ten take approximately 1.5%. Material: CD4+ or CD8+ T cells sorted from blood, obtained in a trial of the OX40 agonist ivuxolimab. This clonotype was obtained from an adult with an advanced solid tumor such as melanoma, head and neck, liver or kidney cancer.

The CDR3 spells CATSRESGRLAGELFF. DNA for the CDR3: TGTGCCACCAGCAGAGAAAGCGGGAGATTGGCCGGGGAGCTGTTTTTT. The chain carries TRBV15 and TRBJ2-2, with TRBD2 identical over 8 bases. V lost 0 bases to trimming and J lost 6 bases; unmatched junction nucleotides: 6. Germline CDR1 is LNHNV and CDR2 is YYDKDF (reference sequence). This CDR3 contains 16 residues.